This passage covers 22 T cell receptor beta chains from one sample sequenced in a study of blood T cells in healthy people across ages. Next came a second PCR, run for about 7 to 12 cycles, which used a sample-barcoded 5' primer along with a J-beta primer mix. TCRdb reanalysed the 5' RACE reads using MiXCR and keeps one entry per CDR3 protein. The sample lists about 1.8 million distinct CDR3 sequences, about 49% occurring once. Sequences were obtained from blood. These receptors came from a woman between 35 and 50 years old in good health.

This chain joins TRBV28 and TRBJ2-6; 8 bases match TRBD1. Trimming took 6 bases from V and 1 from J; bases not matched to a gene: 8. CDR1 and CDR2 from the germline V gene are MDHEN and SYDVKM. The CDR3 covers 17 residues. The CDR3 DNA reads TGTGCCAGCAGCTTAAGACAGGGGAGGTCTGGGGCCAACGTCCTGACTTTC. Protein sequence: CASSLRQGRSGANVLTF.

The V and J genes are TRBV4-3 and TRBJ2-7; D possibly matches TRBD1 or TRBD2 (6 bases each). The V and J ends lost 3 bases and 5 bases respectively, with 14 bases between them. This CDR3 is built from 14 residues. Germline values: CDR1 LGHNA, CDR2 YSLEER. CDR3 residues: CASSHRGLSNEQYF. CDR3 in DNA: TGCGCCAGCAGCCACAGGGGACTCAGCAACGAGCAGTACTTC.

The chain is built from TRBV7-2 and TRBJ2-7; D is possibly TRBD1 or TRBD2 (5 bases each). Looked up from germline, CDR1 is SGHTA and CDR2 is FQGNSA. V was cut by 5 bases and J by 2 bases, with 16 bases left in between. This CDR3 spans 15 amino acids. The CDR3 sequence: CASSPSGTEPYEQYF. The CDR3 coding sequence is TGTGCCAGCAGCCCCTCCGGGACGGAACCCTACGAGCAGTACTTC.

The chain has TRBV12-3 or TRBV12-4 and TRBJ2-7; 7 bases match TRBD1. V lost 3 bases and J lost 4; bases outside the gene matches: 6. The CDR3 runs 14 residues. In nucleotides, the CDR3 is TGTGCCAGCAGTTTGAACCACAGGGGTTACGAGCAGTACTTC. It codes for CASSLNHRGYEQYF.

This clonotype was found a few times. The V and J genes are TRBV27 and TRBJ2-1; the D gene is possibly TRBD2 (5 bases). Germline V lookup: CDR1 MNHEY, CDR2 SMNVEV (reference sequence). Between the trimmed V and J ends, which lost 5 bases and 7 bases, there was a span of 24 bases. The CDR3 covers 17 residues. CDR3 in DNA: TGTGCCAGCAGTACGTACCGGGAAACCCTTGCGATTAATGAGCAGTTCTTC. Protein: CASSTYRETLAINEQFF.

This clonotype has just a few counts. This chain uses TRBV6-5 with TRBJ2-3, with 9 bases lining up with TRBD1. The J segment lost 5 bases and the V segment lost 0 bases, leaving 0 bases of the junction unmatched. Germline V gene data show CDR1 as MNHEY and CDR2 as SVGAGI. CDR3 size: 14 residues. CDR3 residues: CASSYSGQGDTQYF. The CDR3 DNA sequence: TGTGCCAGCAGTTACTCGGGACAGGGAGATACGCAGTATTTT.

V usage is TRBV29-1 and J usage is TRBJ2-3; 9 nucleotides agree with TRBD1. The CDR3 totals 16 residues. Germline V gene sequence: CDR1 SQVTM, CDR2 ANQGSEA. Trimming took 3 bases from V and 4 from J; bases not matched to a gene: 11. DNA of the CDR3: TGCAGCGTTGACCTTCCGGGACAGGGATTGGCAGATACGCAGTATTTT. Its translation: CSVDLPGQGLADTQYF.

The CDR3 loop reads CAISGRTSGGQETQYF. DNA for the CDR3: TGTGCCATCAGTGGCCGGACTAGCGGGGGGCAAGAGACCCAGTACTTC. The chain combines TRBV10-3 with TRBJ2-5; 14 nucleotides align to TRBD2. This CDR3 spans 16 amino acids. Trimming took 4 bases from V and 2 from J; bases not matched to a gene: 3. Germline lookup yields CDR1 ENHRY and CDR2 SYGVKD.

V and J are TRBV13 and TRBJ1-1; D is unresolved. The CDR3 length is 13 residues. Germline V gene sequence: CDR1 PRHDT, CDR2 FYEKMQ (reference sequence). V was shortened by 5 bases and J by 6 bases, with 13 bases between the two germline ends. CDR3 protein: CASSRVSESEAFF. The CDR3 bases are TGTGCCAGCAGCCGGGTCTCGGAGTCTGAAGCTTTCTTT.

Ten or more counts support this clonotype. This chain joins TRBV9 and TRBJ2-3; the D is unclear. The CDR3 consists of 13 residues. The V and J ends lost 0 bases and 5 bases respectively, with 7 bases between them. Germline CDR1 and CDR2: SGDLS and YYNGEE. CDR3 region: CASSVVSGDTQYF. The CDR3 DNA reads as TGTGCCAGCAGCGTAGTGTCCGGAGATACGCAGTATTTT.

V is TRBV20-1 and J is TRBJ1-1, with TRBD1 matching 8 bases. V lost 5 bases to trimming and J lost 5 bases; unmatched junction nucleotides: 13. Germline V CDR1 and CDR2: DFQATT, SNEGSKA (reference sequence). This CDR3 is 15 amino acids long. As DNA, the CDR3 is TGCAGTGCTCGTAACCCAGGGGGCTTGGGTACTGAAGCTTTCTTT. The encoded protein is CSARNPGGLGTEAFF.

This clonotype showed up just a few times. The CDR3 spells CASSDSRVYGYTF. CDR3 coding DNA: TGCGCCAGCAGTGATTCCAGGGTATATGGCTACACCTTC. This chain uses TRBV10-1 with TRBJ1-2; perhaps TRBD1 as D (5 bases). V was clipped by 3 bases and J by 5 bases, with 10 bases between them. Germline lookup yields CDR1 WNHNN and CDR2 SYGVQD (reference sequence). There are 13 residues in the CDR3.

This chain joins TRBV5-1 and TRBJ1-2; no firm D call. The germline CDR1 and CDR2 sequences are SGHRS and YFSETQ. The CDR3 extends over 15 amino acids. Trimming took off 0 bases at V and 5 bases at J, with 14 bases between the two ends. CDR3 DNA: TGCGCCAGCAGCTTGGGCGGGGTCATGGAATATGGCTACACCTTC. It translates to CASSLGGVMEYGYTF.

V and J are TRBV9 and TRBJ1-2, with 9 bases that match TRBD1. This CDR3 spans 16 amino acids. Trimming at V came to 10 bases and at J to 5 bases, leaving 18 bases not matched to a gene. Germline assignment: CDR1 SGDLS and CDR2 YYNGEE. The CDR3 protein is CAGTRLGDRDEYGYTF. Here the CDR3 DNA reads TGTGCCGGCACCCGCCTGGGGGACAGGGATGAATATGGCTACACCTTC.

The chain has TRBV7-8 and TRBJ2-5; 8 nucleotides agree with TRBD2. J gave up 5 bases and V 6 bases, and 5 bases lay outside the gene matches. Germline CDR1 and CDR2: SGHVS and FQNEAQ. This CDR3 comprises 13 residues. DNA of the CDR3: TGTGCCAGCAGACATGAGCGGGGGGAGACCCAGTACTTC. It codes for CASRHERGETQYF.

This clonotype was seen a few times. The V and J genes are TRBV28 and TRBJ2-5, with 10 nucleotides matching TRBD1. Unmatched junction bases numbered 8, after V lost 7 bases and J lost 3 bases. This CDR3 comprises 15 residues. Germline V CDR1 and CDR2: MDHEN, SYDVKM. CDR3 DNA sequence: TGTGCCAGCAATGGTGGGGACAGGGGCAAAGAGACCCAGTACTTC. It yields the protein CASNGGDRGKETQYF.

This clonotype was counted only a few times. The genes are TRBV6-6 and TRBJ1-4, with D perhaps matching TRBD1 (5 bases). Germline V gene lookup returns CDR1 MNHNY and CDR2 SVGAGI (reference sequence). V was clipped by 2 bases and J by 4 bases, with 8 bases between them. The CDR3 is 14 residues long. CDR3 bases: TGTGCCAGCAGTTACCGGGGGGTTAATGAAAAACTGTTTTTT. Translation: CASSYRGVNEKLFF.

This sequence joins TRBV7-9 and TRBJ1-2; D ambiguous. Between the trimmed V and J ends, which lost 4 bases and 7 bases, there was a span of 7 bases. Germline assignment: CDR1 SEHNR and CDR2 FQNEAQ (reference sequence). The CDR3 spans 11 residues. CDR3 sequence: CASSSYTGYTF. Written as DNA, the CDR3 is TGTGCCAGCAGCTCCTACACTGGCTACACCTTC.

The rearrangement joins TRBV6-2 or TRBV6-3 to TRBJ2-5; the D is unclear. Gene TRBJ2-7 matches the end of the DNA better, so the J call may be wrong. The CDR3 is 14 residues long. Germline lookup yields CDR1 MNHEY and CDR2 SVGEGT. CDR3 region: CASSYSVGNYEQYF. CDR3 bases: TGTGCCAGCAGTTATTCCGTGGGAAACTACGAGCAGTACTTC.

A few counts support this clonotype. CDR3 sequence: CASNAGPGSYEQYF. The CDR3 coding sequence is TGTGCCAGCAATGCCGGTCCTGGCTCCTACGAGCAGTACTTC. The rearrangement joins TRBV12-3 or TRBV12-4 to TRBJ2-7, with D unclear. V was clipped by 7 bases and J by 0 bases, with 13 bases between them. This CDR3 region has 14 residues.

The chain couples TRBV24-1 to TRBJ2-3; D is uncertain. Germline V gene data show CDR1 as KGHDR and CDR2 as SFDVKD. The ends were cut back, 2 bases at V and 3 bases at J, with 11 bases in the middle. CDR3 length equals 15 residues. The CDR3 DNA sequence: TGTGCCACCAGTGATTCTACGACCAGGACAGATACGCAGTATTTT. This gives the protein CATSDSTTRTDTQYF.

The chain combines TRBV12-3 or TRBV12-4 with TRBJ2-3; 12 nucleotides align to TRBD2. The V segment lost 9 bases and the J segment 6 bases; nucleotides outside the gene matches: 7. This CDR3 comprises 14 residues. The CDR3 DNA reads as TGTGCCAGTCGACTAGCGGGGGCCTCCGATACGCAGTATTTT. This sequence encodes CASRLAGASDTQYF.